Detailed here is one TCR beta chain. Other DNA sequences in the sample encode the same CDR3. Some clones are missing from TCRdb's copy, which holds only in-frame ones; the method was immunoSEQ multiplex PCR. Counted here are 100,000 or so clones, 85% to 95% occurring once; the ten biggest clones make up 2% to 2.5%. V gave up 8 bases and J gave up 0 bases; unmatched junction bases: 1. CDR1 is MNHEY, CDR2 SVGAGI, per germline. The CDR3 is made up of 12 amino acids. This sample was included in a study of T cell changes during pregnancy in multiple sclerosis. The genes are TRBV6-5 and TRBJ2-7; 7 bases align to TRBD1. Sample: peripheral blood, taken in the third trimester of pregnancy. The sequence came from a female donor with multiple sclerosis, enrolled in a pregnancy study. The CDR3 DNA reads TGTGCCAGCCGGGACAGCTCCTACGAGCAGTACTTC. As protein: CASRDSSYEQYF.